This is a list of T cell receptor beta chains from one sample in a study of T cell responses to AZD1222 COVID-19 vaccine. The table came from immunoSEQ multiplex PCR; TCRdb's copy has only in-frame clones and leaves some out. The sample has about 200,000 clones; approximately 94% are singletons. Sequencing was performed on peripheral blood, taken 28 days after the second dose of the MenACWY control vaccine. These receptors originate from an adult who received the MenACWY meningococcal vaccine as a control. Both conserved end residues are part of each CDR3. Each record gives: V gene, clone size, J gene, D gene, CDR3 DNA, CDR3 protein. A D gene is named only where the DNA matches it firmly. The listing skips clone size in some rows; elsewhere it reads once, few, many or a size class.

v_call: TRBV25-1; clone_size: NA; j_call: TRBJ2-7; d_call: TRBD1; cdr3_nt: TGTGCCAGCACCCCAAGGGGACAGGCATTCTACGAGCAGTACTTC; cdr3_aa: CASTPRGQAFYEQYF
v_call: TRBV30; clone_size: NA; j_call: TRBJ1-1; d_call: TRBD1; cdr3_nt: TGTGCCCATGCCGGCAGGGGGGGCACTGAAGCTTTCTTT; cdr3_aa: CAHAGRGGTEAFF
v_call: TRBV7-3; clone_size: NA; j_call: TRBJ2-5; d_call: TRBD2; cdr3_nt: TGTGCCAGCAGCTTACTTCCCGGGACTAGCGGGGTCCAAGAGACCCAGTACTTC; cdr3_aa: CASSLLPGTSGVQETQYF
v_call: TRBV6-6; clone_size: NA; j_call: TRBJ2-1; d_call: TRBD2; cdr3_nt: TGTGCCAGCAGTTACTCTAGCGGGAGTCTCGATGAGCAGTTCTTC; cdr3_aa: CASSYSSGSLDEQFF
v_call: TRBV7-2; clone_size: few; j_call: TRBJ2-7; d_call: TRBD2; cdr3_nt: TGTGCCAGCAGCTACGGGACTAGCGGGAACCACGAGCAGTACTTC; cdr3_aa: CASSYGTSGNHEQYF
v_call: TRBV2; clone_size: once; j_call: TRBJ1-5; d_call: NA; cdr3_nt: TGTGCCAGCACGGGCGGCTATAGCAATCAGCCCCAGCATTTT; cdr3_aa: CASTGGYSNQPQHF
v_call: TRBV5-1; clone_size: NA; j_call: TRBJ2-3; d_call: TRBD1; cdr3_nt: TGCGCCAGCAGCACTGGCCCCCCGGGACAGAGCACAGATACGCAGTATTTT; cdr3_aa: CASSTGPPGQSTDTQYF
v_call: TRBV7-9; clone_size: NA; j_call: TRBJ2-3; d_call: NA; cdr3_nt: TGTGCCAGCAGCCCCATGGGCAGCGGGAGCACAGATACGCAGTATTTT; cdr3_aa: CASSPMGSGSTDTQYF
v_call: TRBV18; clone_size: NA; j_call: TRBJ1-4; d_call: NA; cdr3_nt: TGTGCCAGCTCGTCCACAGGGATTGGGAATGAAAAACTGTTTTTT; cdr3_aa: CASSSTGIGNEKLFF
v_call: TRBV15; clone_size: few; j_call: TRBJ1-1; d_call: NA; cdr3_nt: TGTGCCACCAGCAGAGATCTGCTTGGGGCAGCGAACACTGAAGCTTTCTTT; cdr3_aa: CATSRDLLGAANTEAFF
v_call: TRBV11-2; clone_size: NA; j_call: TRBJ2-7; d_call: NA; cdr3_nt: TGTGCCAGCAGCTTAGCGGTCGGGTACGAGGGCTACTTC; cdr3_aa: CASSLAVGYEGYF
v_call: TRBV20-1; clone_size: NA; j_call: TRBJ1-1; d_call: NA; cdr3_nt: TGCAGTGCTACACAGGGTTTTGAAGCTTTCTTT; cdr3_aa: CSATQGFEAFF
v_call: TRBV9; clone_size: once; j_call: TRBJ1-6; d_call: TRBD1; cdr3_nt: TGTGCCAGCAGCGTAGGTCCAGACAGGGGTAGGGTTTCACCCCTCCACTTT; cdr3_aa: CASSVGPDRGRVSPLHF
v_call: TRBV11-3; clone_size: few; j_call: TRBJ2-7; d_call: TRBD1; cdr3_nt: TGTGCCAGCAGCTCCTTCCCGGGACAGGGGGAGCAGTACTTC; cdr3_aa: CASSSFPGQGEQYF
v_call: TRBV4-2; clone_size: NA; j_call: TRBJ1-1; d_call: TRBD1; cdr3_nt: TGTGCCAGCAGCCCGGGACAGGGGGCGATCACTGAAGCTTTCTTT; cdr3_aa: CASSPGQGAITEAFF